The clone carrying this T cell receptor (beta chain) was seen many times. Its specificity is unknown. This specimen comes from a study of CD8 T cells in ankylosing spondylitis. Making the TCR beta libraries involved quantitative 5'-RACE with molecular barcodes. TCRdb used MiXCR to reprocess the 5' RACE reads, holding one entry per CDR3 protein. The sample carries about 460,000 distinct CDR3 sequences, 5.3% recorded once. The germline V gene has CDR1 SGHDT and CDR2 YYEEEE. This CDR3 has 16 residues. With V trimmed by 1 base and J by 5 bases, 6 bases remained unmatched. Whole-study findings and limits: Relatively rare in peripheral blood, disease-linked clones were also CD8+. Seemingly distinctive of ankylosing spondylitis blood was a TCR beta motif formed by eight highly homologous variants.

The chain carries TRBV5-6 and TRBJ2-7; TRBD2 matches at 13 bases. This clonotype was obtained from a male donor with ankylosing spondylitis. The specimen was blood, either unsorted or a sorted T cell fraction (not recorded which). CDR3 nucleotides: TGTGCCAGCAGCTTGTGGACTAGCGGGAGAGTCAACGAGCAGTACTTC. Residues: CASSLWTSGRVNEQYF.